This TCR beta chain originates from a study of CD8 T cells in Susac syndrome. Background on the study: Susac syndrome patients were untreated, on corticosteroids with some adding intravenous immunoglobulin, or on intravenous immunoglobulin only.

The RNA input was roughly 0.45 to 1 ug, and it was reverse transcribed with random hexamers. Using its own MiXCR run on the immunoSEQ multiplex PCR reads, TCRdb lists one record per CDR3 protein. The table shows 95,000 to 150,000 distinct CDR3 sequences, with around 95% occurring only once. Study findings and constraints: The study identified roughly seventeen and five Susac-specific public clones in total CD8+ and CD8+ TEMRA repertoires. It was in TEMRA cells and active patients that Susac CD8+ clonal expansion peaked.

Sequencing of TCR beta, carried out with a high-throughput approach, was applied to CD8+ and CD4+ T cells from the blood. J was trimmed by 1 base and V by 5 bases; bases with no gene match: 8. This CDR3 region has 16 residues. Looked up from germline, CDR1 is SEHNR and CDR2 is FQNEAQ (reference sequence). As to this clonotype: What it recognizes is unknown.

Sequencing was carried out using CD8+ T cells from PBMCs. The sequence was collected from a human donor with Susac syndrome. This rearrangement joins TRBV7-9 to TRBJ1-2; 9 bases line up with TRBD1. CDR3 sequence: CASSRDRAEFNYGYTF. CDR3 bases: TGTGCCAGCAGCCGGGACAGGGCCGAGTTTAACTATGGCTACACCTTC.